The 24 T cell receptor beta chains listed next were all sequenced from one sample in a study of shared clonotypes between healthy human individuals. Clones were read by immunoSEQ multiplex PCR, and TCRdb kept only the in-frame ones, dropping some. The sample holds fewer than 1.8 million clones, just under 99% seen once. Sample: naive CD4+ T cells sorted from blood. The subset: CD45RA+ positively selected. These receptors all stem from a man aged 25-40 years in good health.

The V and J genes are TRBV9 and TRBJ2-1; 9 bases fit TRBD2. The V gene end was trimmed by 3 bases and the J gene end by 9 bases; junction bases not matched to a gene: 7. The V gene's germline CDR1 is SGDLS and CDR2 YYNGEE. This CDR3 is 14 amino acids long. The CDR3 DNA reads TGTGCCAGCAGCGCATGGAATAGCGGGAGTGAGCAGTTCTTC. Amino acid sequence: CASSAWNSGSEQFF.

The rearrangement uses TRBV7-6 and TRBJ2-2; 11 bases agree with TRBD2. Germline V CDR1 and CDR2: SGHVS, FNYEAQ. There are 18 residues in the CDR3. Trimming cost V 4 bases and J 6 bases; bases outside gene matches: 13. The CDR3 DNA reads as TGTGCCAGCAGCTCGCTAGCGGGAGGACCAACTCAACCCGGGGAGCTGTTTTTT. Protein product: CASSSLAGGPTQPGELFF.

V and J are TRBV28 and TRBJ2-3; the match to TRBD1 covers 10 bases. After removal of 6 bases from V and 7 bases from J, the junction contained 7 bases not matched to a gene. The CDR3 totals 14 residues. Germline assignment: CDR1 MDHEN and CDR2 SYDVKM. CDR3 nucleotides: TGTGCCAGCAGGACAGGGGGCTCGAGAAATACGCAGTATTTT. It translates to CASRTGGSRNTQYF.

The chain carries TRBV28 and TRBJ1-2; no reliable D call. Between the trimmed V and J ends, which lost 3 bases and 8 bases, there was a span of 10 bases. CDR3 size: 12 residues. Germline CDR1 reads MDHEN; CDR2 reads SYDVKM. The chain's CDR3 is CASSFSYIGYTF. The CDR3 region has the DNA TGTGCCAGCAGTTTCTCCTACATAGGCTACACCTTC.

The chain has TRBV18 and TRBJ2-7; 11 bases align to TRBD1. This CDR3 comprises 17 residues. J was trimmed by 6 bases and V by 2 bases; bases with no gene match: 12. Germline V lookup: CDR1 KGHSH, CDR2 LQKENI. CDR3 nucleotides: TGTGCCAGCTCACCAGGGCGCCGAGGGGACAGGGGGGTCGAGCAGTACTTC. This gives the protein CASSPGRRGDRGVEQYF.

The rearrangement joins TRBV18 to TRBJ1-4; 7 nucleotides agree with TRBD1. V lost 1 base, J lost 7 bases, and 6 bases stayed unmatched. CDR1 KGHSH and CDR2 LQKENI come from the germline V gene. The length of the CDR3 is 15 residues. The CDR3 DNA is TGTGCCAGCTCACCACGAGGGGGCGACCGTGAAAAACTGTTTTTT. Translated: CASSPRGGDREKLFF.

This chain joins TRBV7-2 and TRBJ2-7, with D unresolved. The CDR3 sequence is 14 residues long. Germline CDR1 reads SGHTA; CDR2 reads FQGNSA. V lost 5 bases and J 8 bases, leaving 19 bases between the germline ends. The CDR3 DNA reads as TGTGCCAGCAGCCCCACTAAATGGTTTATTCAGCAGTACTTC. This sequence encodes CASSPTKWFIQQYF. Full variable domain (remainder filled in from reference TRBV7-2 and TRBJ2-7): GAGVSQSPSNKVTEKGKDVELRCDPISGHTALYWYRQSLGQGLEFLIYFQGNSAPDKSGLPSDRFSAERTGGSVSTLTIQRTQQEDSAVYLCASSPTKWFIQQYFGPGTRLTVT.

The V gene is TRBV19, the J gene TRBJ2-7, with TRBD1 matching over 8 bases. From germline, CDR1 is LNHDA and CDR2 SQIVND (reference sequence). CDR3 length equals 15 residues. V dropped 4 bases and J dropped 3; count of bases not matched to a gene: 8. The CDR3 nucleotides read TGTGCCAGTAGTAGGGGACAGGATCAGAACTACGAGCAGTACTTC. It yields the protein CASSRGQDQNYEQYF.

The V and J genes are TRBV18 and TRBJ2-3; 8 nucleotides align to TRBD1. The V and J ends lost 1 base and 4 bases, in that order; junction bases with no gene match: 7. CDR3 length: 16 residues. Germline assignment: CDR1 KGHSH and CDR2 LQKENI. The CDR3 region has the DNA TGTGCCAGCTCACCACGGACAGGGACGACCGCAGATACGCAGTATTTT. Amino acid sequence: CASSPRTGTTADTQYF. Full variable domain (remainder filled in from reference TRBV18 and TRBJ2-3): NAGVMQNPRHLVRRRGQEARLRCSPMKGHSHVYWYRQLPEEGLKFMVYLQKENIIDESGMPKERFSAEFPKEGPSILRIQQVVRGDSAAYFCASSPRTGTTADTQYFGPGTRLTVL.

The chain has TRBV5-6 and TRBJ1-5; D call uncertain. Trimming took 2 bases from V and 8 from J, leaving 14 bases between them. Germline CDR1 reads SGHDT; CDR2 reads YYEEEE. The CDR3 contains 14 residues. Here the CDR3 DNA reads TGTGCCAGCAGCTTCTTTCTTGATACTAAGCCCCAGCATTTT. Residues: CASSFFLDTKPQHF.

As concerns this clone: Additional DNA sequences in this sample encode the identical CDR3. J is TRBJ2-7 and V is TRBV15, with D possibly matching TRBD2 (6 bases). Trimming took off 3 bases at V and 1 base at J, with 10 bases between the two ends. CDR3 length equals 14 residues. CDR1 is LNHNV and CDR2 is YYDKDF in the germline V gene (reference sequence). The CDR3 sequence: CATSRERVSYEQYF. In DNA, the CDR3 is TGTGCCACCAGCAGGGAGCGGGTTTCCTACGAGCAGTACTTC.

The CDR3 coding sequence is TGCAGCGTTGATCTTCCAGGGGGCCAAGAGACCCAGTACTTC. It is translated as CSVDLPGGQETQYF. The chain joins TRBV29-1 to TRBJ2-5, with TRBD1 matching 7 bases. Germline V gene data show CDR1 as SQVTM and CDR2 as ANQGSEA. J was trimmed by 1 base and V by 3 bases; bases with no gene match: 5. The CDR3 length is 14 residues.

J is TRBJ2-1 and V is TRBV5-1, with 11 bases aligning to TRBD2. V shed 2 bases and J 6 bases; nucleotides not matched to a gene: 4. The CDR3 sequence is 15 residues long. Per the germline V gene, CDR1 is SGHRS and CDR2 is YFSETQ. CDR3 amino acids: CASSLLAGEGNEQFF. CDR3 DNA: TGCGCCAGCAGCTTACTAGCGGGAGAAGGCAATGAGCAGTTCTTC.

The chain uses TRBV11-2 and TRBJ2-7, with D perhaps TRBD1 or TRBD2 (5 bases each). The V end lost 5 bases, the J end lost 4 bases, and 18 bases lay between the germline ends. The germline CDR1 and CDR2 sequences are SGHAT and FQNNGV. The CDR3 consists of 15 residues. CDR3 sequence (DNA): TGTGCCAGCAGCCCGGGGCCTAGCCGGGGTTACGAGCAGTACTTC. Translating gives CASSPGPSRGYEQYF.

The rearrangement uses TRBV18 and TRBJ2-5; TRBD2 is a possible D gene (6 bases). Germline V gene data show CDR1 as KGHSH and CDR2 as LQKENI. The V end was cut by 5 bases, the J end by 0 bases, with 19 bases between. The CDR3 extends over 17 amino acids. This chain's CDR3 is CASSDQASSGHQETQYF. Written as DNA, the CDR3 is TGTGCCAGCTCAGACCAGGCTTCCAGCGGGCACCAAGAGACCCAGTACTTC.

The chain employs TRBV6-1 and TRBJ2-7, with 7 bases lining up with TRBD1. V lost 2 bases, J lost 3 bases, and 7 bases stayed unmatched. Looked up from germline, CDR1 is MNHNS and CDR2 is SASEGT. The CDR3 contains 15 residues. The CDR3 region has the DNA TGTGCCAGCAGTGAATCCGGGACAGTGGACTACGAGCAGTACTTC. It specifies CASSESGTVDYEQYF.

The rearrangement joins TRBV27 to TRBJ2-7; D is tentatively TRBD1 or TRBD2 (5 bases each). Per germline, CDR1 MNHEY and CDR2 SMNVEV (reference sequence). The ends were cut back, 5 bases at V and 2 bases at J, with 10 bases in the middle. This CDR3 spans 13 amino acids. The CDR3, as DNA: TGTGCCAGCAGTGGGGGAGCTACCTACGAGCAGTACTTC. It specifies CASSGGATYEQYF.

The chain uses TRBV27 and TRBJ2-1, with 12 bases fitting TRBD2. The CDR3 totals 17 residues. Germline lookup yields CDR1 MNHEY and CDR2 SMNVEV (reference sequence). V lost 2 bases to trimming and J lost 5 bases; unmatched junction nucleotides: 7. CDR3 nucleotides: TGTGCCAGCAGTTTAACCCCCGGACTAGCGGGAAACAATGAGCAGTTCTTC. Protein product: CASSLTPGLAGNNEQFF.

In the case of this clone: Different DNA sequences within this sample yield the same CDR3. V usage is TRBV20-1 and J usage is TRBJ2-7; D remains unclear. The V end was cut by 5 bases, the J end by 4 bases, with 6 bases between. CDR3 size: 10 residues. The V gene's germline CDR1 is DFQATT and CDR2 SNEGSKA (reference sequence). The CDR3 DNA sequence: TGCAGTGCTCTTGCTTACGAGCAGTACTTC. This translates into CSALAYEQYF.

The chain has TRBV2 and TRBJ2-1, with 10 nucleotides matching TRBD2. V lost 0 bases and J lost 2; bases outside the gene matches: 4. The length of the CDR3 is 17 residues. Germline V gene lookup returns CDR1 SNHLY and CDR2 FYNNEI. CDR3 sequence: CASSEALAGVAYNEQFF. CDR3 bases: TGTGCCAGCAGTGAAGCGCTAGCGGGAGTAGCCTACAATGAGCAGTTCTTC.

The chain combines TRBV25-1 with TRBJ2-1, with D possibly being TRBD2 (6 bases). The CDR3 is 17 residues long. The ends were cut back, 2 bases at V and 7 bases at J, with 21 bases in the middle. Germline V gives CDR1 MGHDK, CDR2 SYGVNS. CDR3 DNA: TGTGCCAGCAGTGAAGCCGGGCGGGGCAGGGTGAGGAATGAGCAGTTCTTC. Translated, it gives CASSEAGRGRVRNEQFF.

This chain uses TRBV2 with TRBJ1-4; maybe TRBD1 (5 bases). CDR1 and CDR2 (germline): SNHLY, FYNNEI. The V and J ends lost 10 bases and 8 bases respectively, with 20 bases between them. This CDR3 is 14 amino acids long. The CDR3 loop reads CATQRGGSGEKLFF. CDR3 sequence (DNA): TGTGCCACCCAGAGGGGTGGTTCGGGCGAAAAACTGTTTTTT.

The chain couples TRBV10-1 to TRBJ2-2; D is unclear. Trimming took 3 bases from V and 7 from J, leaving 9 bases between them. The CDR3 length is 13 residues. The V gene's germline CDR1 is WNHNN and CDR2 SYGVQD (reference sequence). CDR3 nucleotide sequence: TGCGCCAGCAGTGATACGGTGGTCGGGGAGCTGTTTTTT. Its protein is CASSDTVVGELFF.

The V and J genes are TRBV2 and TRBJ2-7, with a weak D call TRBD2 (5 bases). The V gene lost 4 bases and the J gene lost 7 bases, with 17 bases spanning the gap. CDR1 is SNHLY, CDR2 FYNNEI, per germline. The CDR3 consists of 14 residues. The CDR3 nucleotides are TGTGCCAGCAGTGGGTCTGGAGGCGACGGGGAGCAGTACTTC. Translation gives CASSGSGGDGEQYF.